A single TCR beta chain is shown here with its context. The source of the sample is a study of PD-1 blockade in classical Hodgkin lymphoma. At the level of the study: It was nivolumab at 3 mg/kg, given intravenously every 2 weeks, that patients received.

Each patient's relapse followed autologous stem cell transplantation, and brentuximab vedotin exposure varied. Using immunoSEQ multiplex PCR, the repertoire was profiled, and TCRdb retains in-frame clones only, with some absent. There are 20,000 to 25,000 clones in the sample; 77% occur only once, and approximately 37% lies in the top ten. The germline V gene encodes CDR1 GTSNPN and CDR2 SVGIG (reference sequence). This CDR3 region has 14 residues. Losses at the gene ends were 3 bases for V and 2 bases for J; bases not matched to a gene: 6. V usage is TRBV30 and J usage is TRBJ1-1; TRBD1 aligns across 7 bases. The clonotype originates from a human donor with classical Hodgkin lymphoma. Source: peripheral blood mononuclear cells (PBMCs), taken before the second cycle of nivolumab. As DNA, the CDR3 is TGTGCCTGGAGCGTCAGGGGGTTAAACACTGAAGCTTTCTTT. Protein sequence: CAWSVRGLNTEAFF.